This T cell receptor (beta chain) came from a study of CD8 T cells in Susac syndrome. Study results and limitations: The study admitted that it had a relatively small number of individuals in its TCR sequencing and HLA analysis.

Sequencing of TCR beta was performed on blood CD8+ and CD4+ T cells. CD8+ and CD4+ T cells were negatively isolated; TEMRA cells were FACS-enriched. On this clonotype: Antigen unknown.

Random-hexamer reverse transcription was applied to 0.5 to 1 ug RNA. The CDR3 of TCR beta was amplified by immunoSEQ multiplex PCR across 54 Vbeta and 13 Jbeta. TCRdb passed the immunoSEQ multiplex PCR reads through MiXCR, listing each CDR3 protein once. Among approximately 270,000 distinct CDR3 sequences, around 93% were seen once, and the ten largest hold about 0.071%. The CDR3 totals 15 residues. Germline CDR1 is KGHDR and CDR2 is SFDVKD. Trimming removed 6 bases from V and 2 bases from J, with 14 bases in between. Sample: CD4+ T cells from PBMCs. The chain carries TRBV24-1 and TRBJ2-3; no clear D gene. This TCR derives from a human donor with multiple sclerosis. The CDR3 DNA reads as TGTGCCACCAGTCCCCCTGGGCGCTCCACAGATACGCAGTATTTT. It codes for CATSPPGRSTDTQYF.